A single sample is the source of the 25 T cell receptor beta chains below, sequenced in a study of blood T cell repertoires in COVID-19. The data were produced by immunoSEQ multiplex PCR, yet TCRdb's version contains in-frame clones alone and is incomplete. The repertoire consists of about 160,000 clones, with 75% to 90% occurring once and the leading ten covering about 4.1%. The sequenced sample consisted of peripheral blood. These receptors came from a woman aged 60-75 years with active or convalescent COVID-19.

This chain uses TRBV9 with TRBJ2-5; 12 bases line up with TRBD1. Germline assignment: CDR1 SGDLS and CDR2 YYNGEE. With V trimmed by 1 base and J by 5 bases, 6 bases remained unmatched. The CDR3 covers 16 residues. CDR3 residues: CASSVNGDRGPETQYF. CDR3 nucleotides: TGTGCCAGCAGCGTAAATGGGGACAGGGGGCCGGAGACCCAGTACTTC.

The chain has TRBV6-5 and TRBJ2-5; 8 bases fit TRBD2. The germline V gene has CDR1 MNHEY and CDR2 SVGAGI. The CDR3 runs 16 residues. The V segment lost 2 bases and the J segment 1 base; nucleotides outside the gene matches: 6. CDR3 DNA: TGTGCCAGCAGTTACAATCCGGGACTAGGCCAAGAGACCCAGTACTTC. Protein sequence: CASSYNPGLGQETQYF.

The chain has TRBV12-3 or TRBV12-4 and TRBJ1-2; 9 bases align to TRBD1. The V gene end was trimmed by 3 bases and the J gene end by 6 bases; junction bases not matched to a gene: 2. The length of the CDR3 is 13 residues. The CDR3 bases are TGTGCCAGCAGTTTGACAGGGGGAGATGGCTACACCTTC. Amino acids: CASSLTGGDGYTF.

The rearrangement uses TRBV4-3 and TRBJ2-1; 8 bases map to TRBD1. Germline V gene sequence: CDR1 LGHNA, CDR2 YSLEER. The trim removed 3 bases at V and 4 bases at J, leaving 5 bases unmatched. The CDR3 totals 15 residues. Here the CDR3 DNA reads TGCGCCAGCAGCCAGTCGGGACAGGATTACAATGAGCAGTTCTTC. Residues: CASSQSGQDYNEQFF.

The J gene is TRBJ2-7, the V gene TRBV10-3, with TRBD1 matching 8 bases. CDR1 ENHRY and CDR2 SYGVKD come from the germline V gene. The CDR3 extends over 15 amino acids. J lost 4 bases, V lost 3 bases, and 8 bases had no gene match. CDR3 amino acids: CAISDVGQVLYEQYF. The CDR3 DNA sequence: TGTGCCATCAGTGATGTGGGACAGGTACTTTACGAGCAGTACTTC.

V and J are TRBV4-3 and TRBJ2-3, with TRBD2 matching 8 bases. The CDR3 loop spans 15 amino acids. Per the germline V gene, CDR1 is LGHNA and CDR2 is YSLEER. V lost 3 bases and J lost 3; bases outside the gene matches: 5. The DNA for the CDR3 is TGCGCCAGCAGCCAGAATAGCGGGGAAACAGATACGCAGTATTTT. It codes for CASSQNSGETDTQYF.

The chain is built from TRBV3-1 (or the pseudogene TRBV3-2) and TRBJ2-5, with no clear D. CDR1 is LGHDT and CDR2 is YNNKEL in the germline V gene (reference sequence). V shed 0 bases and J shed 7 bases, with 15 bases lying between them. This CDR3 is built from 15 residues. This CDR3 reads CASSQDPERSGTQYF. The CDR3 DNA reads TGTGCCAGCAGCCAAGATCCCGAACGTAGTGGGACCCAGTACTTC.

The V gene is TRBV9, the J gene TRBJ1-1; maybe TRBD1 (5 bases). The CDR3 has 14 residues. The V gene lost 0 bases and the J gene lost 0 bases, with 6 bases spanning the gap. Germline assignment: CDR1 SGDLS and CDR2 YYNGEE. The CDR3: CASSVEGMNTEAFF. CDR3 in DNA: TGTGCCAGCAGCGTAGAGGGGATGAACACTGAAGCTTTCTTT. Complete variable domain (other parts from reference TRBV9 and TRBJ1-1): DSGVTQTPKHLITATGQRVTLRCSPRSGDLSVYWYQQSLDQGLQFLIQYYNGEERAKGNILERFSAQQFPDLHSELNLSSLELGDSALYFCASSVEGMNTEAFFGQGTRLTVV.

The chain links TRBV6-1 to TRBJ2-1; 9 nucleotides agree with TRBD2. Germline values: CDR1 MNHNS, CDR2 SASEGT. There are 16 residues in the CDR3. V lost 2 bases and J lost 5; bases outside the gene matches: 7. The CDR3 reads CASSELGTSKDNEQFF. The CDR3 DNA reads TGTGCCAGCAGTGAACTCGGGACTAGCAAGGACAATGAGCAGTTCTTC.

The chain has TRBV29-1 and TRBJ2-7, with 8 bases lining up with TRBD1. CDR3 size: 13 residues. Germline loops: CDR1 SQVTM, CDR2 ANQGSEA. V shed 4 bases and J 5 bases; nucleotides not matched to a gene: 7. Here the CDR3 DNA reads TGCAGCGTTGGCGCAGGGGGCCGGCACGAGCAGTACTTC. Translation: CSVGAGGRHEQYF.

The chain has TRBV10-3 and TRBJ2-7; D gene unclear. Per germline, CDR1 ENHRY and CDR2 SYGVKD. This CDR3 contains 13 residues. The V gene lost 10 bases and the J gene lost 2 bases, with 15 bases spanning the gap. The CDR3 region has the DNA TGTGCCACCAGCGTACTCGTGGCCTACGAGCAGTACTTC. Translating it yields CATSVLVAYEQYF.

The CDR3 sequence is CAISENKGARDEAFF. DNA for the CDR3: TGTGCCATCAGTGAGAATAAGGGGGCGAGGGATGAAGCTTTCTTT. The V gene is TRBV10-3, the J gene TRBJ1-1; the match to TRBD1 covers 7 bases. Per the germline V gene, CDR1 is ENHRY and CDR2 is SYGVKD. The V gene end was trimmed by 2 bases and the J gene end by 7 bases; junction bases not matched to a gene: 10. This CDR3 contains 15 residues.

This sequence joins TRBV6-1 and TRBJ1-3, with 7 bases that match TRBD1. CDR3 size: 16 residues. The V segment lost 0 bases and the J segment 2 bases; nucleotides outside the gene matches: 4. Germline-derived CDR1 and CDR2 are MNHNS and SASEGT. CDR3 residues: CASSEAATGAGNTIYF. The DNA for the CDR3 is TGTGCCAGCAGTGAAGCGGCAACAGGGGCTGGAAACACCATATATTTT.

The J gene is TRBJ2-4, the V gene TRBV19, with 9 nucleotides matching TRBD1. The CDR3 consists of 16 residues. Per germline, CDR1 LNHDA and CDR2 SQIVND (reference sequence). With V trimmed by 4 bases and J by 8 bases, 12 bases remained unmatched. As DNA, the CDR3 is TGTGCCAGTAGTACTGGGGACAGGGCAGTGGTGGACATTCAGTACTTC. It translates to CASSTGDRAVVDIQYF.

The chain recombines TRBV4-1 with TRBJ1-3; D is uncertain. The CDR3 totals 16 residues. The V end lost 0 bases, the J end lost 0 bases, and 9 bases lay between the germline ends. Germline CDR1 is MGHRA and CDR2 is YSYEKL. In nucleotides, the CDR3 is TGCGCCAGCAGCCAAGATAATAGCCACTCTGGAAACACCATATATTTT. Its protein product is CASSQDNSHSGNTIYF.

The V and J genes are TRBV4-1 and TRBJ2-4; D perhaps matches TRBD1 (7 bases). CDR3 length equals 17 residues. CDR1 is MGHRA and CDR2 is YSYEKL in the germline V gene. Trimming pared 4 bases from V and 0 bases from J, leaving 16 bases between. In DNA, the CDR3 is TGCGCCAGCAGCCCAGGGGGGTGGGAGGTAGCCAAAAACATTCAGTACTTC. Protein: CASSPGGWEVAKNIQYF.

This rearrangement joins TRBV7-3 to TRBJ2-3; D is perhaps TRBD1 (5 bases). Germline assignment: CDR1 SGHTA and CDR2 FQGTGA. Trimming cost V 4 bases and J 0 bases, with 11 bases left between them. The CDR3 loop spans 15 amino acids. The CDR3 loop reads CASSWGKSSTDTQYF. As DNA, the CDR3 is TGTGCCAGCAGCTGGGGCAAGTCTAGCACAGATACGCAGTATTTT. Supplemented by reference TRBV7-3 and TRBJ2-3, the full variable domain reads GAGVSQTPSNKVTEKGKYVELRCDPISGHTALYWYRQSLGQGPEFLIYFQGTGAADDSGLPNDRFFAVRPEGSVSTLKIQRTERGDSAVYLCASSWGKSSTDTQYFGPGTRLTVL.

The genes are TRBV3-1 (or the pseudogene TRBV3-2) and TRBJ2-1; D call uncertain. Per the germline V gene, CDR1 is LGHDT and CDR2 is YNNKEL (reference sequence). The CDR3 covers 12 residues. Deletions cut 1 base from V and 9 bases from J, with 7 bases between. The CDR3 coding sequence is TGTGCCAGCAGCCAAGTCCGAGTTGAGCAGTTCTTC. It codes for CASSQVRVEQFF.

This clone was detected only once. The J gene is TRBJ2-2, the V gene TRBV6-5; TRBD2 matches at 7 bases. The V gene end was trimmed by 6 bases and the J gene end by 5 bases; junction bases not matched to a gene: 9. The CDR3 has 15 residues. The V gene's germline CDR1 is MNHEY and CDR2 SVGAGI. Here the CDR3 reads CASSPNGGSTGELFF. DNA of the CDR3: TGTGCCAGCAGCCCCAACGGGGGGTCGACCGGGGAGCTGTTTTTT.

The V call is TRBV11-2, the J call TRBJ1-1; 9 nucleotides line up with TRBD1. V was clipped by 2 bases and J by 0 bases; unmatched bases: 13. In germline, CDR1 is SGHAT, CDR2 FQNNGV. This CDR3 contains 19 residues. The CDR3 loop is CASSLYRGPFTPMNTEAFF. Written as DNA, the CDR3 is TGTGCCAGCAGCTTATACAGGGGGCCTTTCACACCAATGAACACTGAAGCTTTCTTT. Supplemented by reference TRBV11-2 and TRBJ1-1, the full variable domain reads EAGVAQSPRYKIIEKRQSVAFWCNPISGHATLYWYQQILGQGPKLLIQFQNNGVVDDSQLPKDRFSAERLKGVDSTLKIQPAKLEDSAVYLCASSLYRGPFTPMNTEAFFGQGTRLTVV.

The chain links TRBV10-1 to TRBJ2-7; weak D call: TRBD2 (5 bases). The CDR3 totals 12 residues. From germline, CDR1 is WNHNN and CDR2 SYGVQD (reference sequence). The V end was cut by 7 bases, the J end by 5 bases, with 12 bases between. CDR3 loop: CASKRRAHEQYF. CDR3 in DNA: TGCGCCAGCAAGAGGCGGGCCCACGAGCAGTACTTC.

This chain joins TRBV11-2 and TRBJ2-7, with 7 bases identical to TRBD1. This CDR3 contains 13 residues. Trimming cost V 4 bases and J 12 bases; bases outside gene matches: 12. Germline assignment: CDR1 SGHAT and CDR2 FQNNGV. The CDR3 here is CASSSGTAGALYF. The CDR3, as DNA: TGTGCCAGCAGCTCAGGGACAGCCGGCGCCCTGTACTTC.

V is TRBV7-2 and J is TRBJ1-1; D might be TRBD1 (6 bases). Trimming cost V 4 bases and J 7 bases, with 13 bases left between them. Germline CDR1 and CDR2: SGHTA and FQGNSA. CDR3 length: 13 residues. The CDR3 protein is CASSSGQLGEAFF. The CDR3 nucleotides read TGTGCCAGCAGCTCCGGACAGTTGGGTGAAGCTTTCTTT.

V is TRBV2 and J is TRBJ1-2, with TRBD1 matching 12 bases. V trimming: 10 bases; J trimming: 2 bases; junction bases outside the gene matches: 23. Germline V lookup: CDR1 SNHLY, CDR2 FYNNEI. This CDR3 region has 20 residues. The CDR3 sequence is CATYRGDQGDRGLVNYGYTF. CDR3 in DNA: TGTGCCACCTATCGAGGAGACCAAGGGGACAGGGGGCTGGTCAACTATGGCTACACCTTC.

DNA of the CDR3: TGTGCCTGGAGTGTCAGGCCAGGGGCAACTGGCTACACCTTC. Its protein product is CAWSVRPGATGYTF. This chain connects TRBV30 to TRBJ1-2; D perhaps matches TRBD1 (6 bases). V was shortened by 0 bases and J by 7 bases, with 15 bases between the two germline ends. The CDR3 spans 14 residues. Germline assignment: CDR1 GTSNPN and CDR2 SVGIG (reference sequence).